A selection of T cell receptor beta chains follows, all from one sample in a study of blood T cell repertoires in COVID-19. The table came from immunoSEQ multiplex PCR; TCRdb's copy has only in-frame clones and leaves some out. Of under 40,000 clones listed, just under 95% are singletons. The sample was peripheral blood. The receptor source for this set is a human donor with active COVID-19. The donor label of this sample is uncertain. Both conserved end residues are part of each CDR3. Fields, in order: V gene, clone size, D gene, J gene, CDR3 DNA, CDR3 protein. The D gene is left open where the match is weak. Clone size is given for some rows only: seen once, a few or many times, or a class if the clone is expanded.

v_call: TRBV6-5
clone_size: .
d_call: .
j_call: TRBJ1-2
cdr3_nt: TGTGCCAGCAGTTACCTCACAGGGTTCCCTTATGGCTACACCTTC
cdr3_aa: CASSYLTGFPYGYTF

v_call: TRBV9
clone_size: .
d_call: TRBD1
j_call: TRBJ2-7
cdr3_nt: TGTGCCAGCAGCGGGGCAGGGGGCAGCGACGAGCAGTACTTC
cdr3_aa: CASSGAGGSDEQYF

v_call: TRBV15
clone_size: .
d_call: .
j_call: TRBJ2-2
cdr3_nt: TGTGCCACCAGCAGAGGAGGGACCGGGGAGCTGTTTTTT
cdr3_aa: CATSRGGTGELFF

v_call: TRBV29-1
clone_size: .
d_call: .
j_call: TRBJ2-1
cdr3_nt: TGCAGCGTTGGTATTTCTTTAAGAGACAATGAGCAGTTCTTC
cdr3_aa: CSVGISLRDNEQFF

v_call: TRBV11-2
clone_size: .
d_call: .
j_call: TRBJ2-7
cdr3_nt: TGTGCCAGCAGCACCCGGGACACCTATGGGCAGTACTTC
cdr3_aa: CASSTRDTYGQYF

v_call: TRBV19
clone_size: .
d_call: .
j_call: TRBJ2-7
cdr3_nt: TGTGCCAGTAGTATTCGGAGATCCTACGAGCAGTACTTC
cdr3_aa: CASSIRRSYEQYF

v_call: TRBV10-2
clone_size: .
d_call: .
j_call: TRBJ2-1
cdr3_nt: TGCGCCAGCACACGAGGGGGGACTAACTACAATGAGCAGTTCTTC
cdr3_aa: CASTRGGTNYNEQFF

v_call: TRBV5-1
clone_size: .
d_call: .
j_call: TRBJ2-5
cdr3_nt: TGCGCCAGCAGCGACAGCCAAGAGACCCAGTACTTC
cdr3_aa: CASSDSQETQYF

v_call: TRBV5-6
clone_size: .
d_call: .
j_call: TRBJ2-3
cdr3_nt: TGTGCCAGCAGCTGGGGGAGGACGGATACGCAGTATTTT
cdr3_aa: CASSWGRTDTQYF

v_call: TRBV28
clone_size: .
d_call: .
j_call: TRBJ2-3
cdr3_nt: TGTGCCAGCAGTCTTGTACTAGACGGCACAGATACGCAGTATTTT
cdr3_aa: CASSLVLDGTDTQYF

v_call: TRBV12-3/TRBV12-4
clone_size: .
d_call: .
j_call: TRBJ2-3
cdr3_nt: TGTGCCAGCAGCCGTCCCACTTATCGTCTGTATTTT
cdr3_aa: CASSRPTYRLYF

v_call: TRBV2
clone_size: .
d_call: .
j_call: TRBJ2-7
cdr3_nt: TGTGCCAGCAGTGAAGATACAGGGCTTAACGAGCAGTACTTC
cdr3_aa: CASSEDTGLNEQYF

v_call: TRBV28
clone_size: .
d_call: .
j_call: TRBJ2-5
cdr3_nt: TGTGCCAGCAGTTTAGTGGGGCTGCGGCAGTACTTC
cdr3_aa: CASSLVGLRQYF

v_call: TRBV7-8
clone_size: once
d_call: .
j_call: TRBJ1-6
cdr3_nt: TGTGCCAGCAGCCAGACAGGTCTTTCACCCCTCCACTTT
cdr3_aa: CASSQTGLSPLHF

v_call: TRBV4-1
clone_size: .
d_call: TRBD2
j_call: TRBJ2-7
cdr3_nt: TGCGCCAGCAGCCAAACTAGCGCCTCGGGCTTATACGAGCAGTACTTC
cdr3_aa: CASSQTSASGLYEQYF

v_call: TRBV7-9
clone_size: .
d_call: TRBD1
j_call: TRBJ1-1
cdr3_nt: TGTGCCAGCAGCCTAGTGGGACAGGGGGTGAGAGCTTTCTTT
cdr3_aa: CASSLVGQGVRAFF

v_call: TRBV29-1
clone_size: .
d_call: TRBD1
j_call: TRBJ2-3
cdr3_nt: TGCAGCGCGGGACAGGGCGGATTCACAGATACGCAGTATTTT
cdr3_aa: CSAGQGGFTDTQYF

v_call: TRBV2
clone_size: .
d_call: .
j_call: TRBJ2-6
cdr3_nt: TGTGCCAGCAGTGCTGAGAGCTCTGGGGCCAACGTCCTGACTTTC
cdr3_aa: CASSAESSGANVLTF

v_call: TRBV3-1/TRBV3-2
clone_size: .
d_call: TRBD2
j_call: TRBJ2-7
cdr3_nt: TGTGCCAGCAGCCAAACGACTAGCGGGAGTTACGAGCAGTACTTC
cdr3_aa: CASSQTTSGSYEQYF

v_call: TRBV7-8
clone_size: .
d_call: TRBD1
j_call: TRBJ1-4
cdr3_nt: TGTGCCAGCAGCGACAGGGTTGGTTTGGGAACTAATGAAAAACTGTTTTTT
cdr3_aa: CASSDRVGLGTNEKLFF

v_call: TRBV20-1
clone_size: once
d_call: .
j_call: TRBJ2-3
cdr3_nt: TGCAGTGCTAGAGTATCCGATACGCAGTATTTT
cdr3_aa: CSARVSDTQYF

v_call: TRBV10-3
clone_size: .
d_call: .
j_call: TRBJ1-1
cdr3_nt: TGTGCCATCAGTGATTCCCAGGGTAGGAACACTGAAGCTTTCTTT
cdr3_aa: CAISDSQGRNTEAFF

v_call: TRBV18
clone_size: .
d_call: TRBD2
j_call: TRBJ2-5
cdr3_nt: TGTGCCAGCTCCCTTCGACTAGCAGAACTTGGGGAGACCCAGTACTTC
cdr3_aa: CASSLRLAELGETQYF

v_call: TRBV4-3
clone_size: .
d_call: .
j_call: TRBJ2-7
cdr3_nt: TGCGCCAGCAGCCAAGATGGGGGGAGAAGCTACGAGCAGTACTTC
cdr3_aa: CASSQDGGRSYEQYF

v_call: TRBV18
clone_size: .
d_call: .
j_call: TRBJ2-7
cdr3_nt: TGTGCCAGCTCACCTGTGCTCGGGGACGAGCAGTACTTC
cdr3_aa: CASSPVLGDEQYF

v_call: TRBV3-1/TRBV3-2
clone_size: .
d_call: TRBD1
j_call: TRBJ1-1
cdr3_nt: TGTGCCAGCAGCCAAGAGGAGAGGGACAGGAACACTGAAGCTTTCTTT
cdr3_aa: CASSQEERDRNTEAFF

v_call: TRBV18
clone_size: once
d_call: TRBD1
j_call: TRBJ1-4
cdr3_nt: TGTGCCAGCTCATCCCCCGACCGACAGGGGGATAATGAAAAACTGTTTTTT
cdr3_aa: CASSSPDRQGDNEKLFF

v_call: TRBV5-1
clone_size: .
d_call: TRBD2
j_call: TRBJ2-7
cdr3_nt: TGCGCCAGCAGCTTGCGAATGGGACTAGACCCCGGGGAGCAGTACTTC
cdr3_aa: CASSLRMGLDPGEQYF

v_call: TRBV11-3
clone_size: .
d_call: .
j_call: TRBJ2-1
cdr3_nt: TGTGCCAGCAGCTTAGATCGGGGGAGCTCCTACAATGAGCAGTTCTTC
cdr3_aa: CASSLDRGSSYNEQFF

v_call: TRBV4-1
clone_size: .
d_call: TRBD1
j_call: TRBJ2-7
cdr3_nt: TGCGCCAGCAGCCAAGACAGGGGGCCCGGTGAGCAGTACTTC
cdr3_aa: CASSQDRGPGEQYF

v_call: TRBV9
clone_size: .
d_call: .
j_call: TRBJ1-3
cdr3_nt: TGTGCCAGCAGCACTAGGGATAGAGGCCGCTCTGGAAACACCATATATTTT
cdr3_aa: CASSTRDRGRSGNTIYF

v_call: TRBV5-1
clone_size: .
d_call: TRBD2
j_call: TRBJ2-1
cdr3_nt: TGCGCCAGCAGCACTCTAGCGGAATCCTACAATGAGCAGTTCTTC
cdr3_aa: CASSTLAESYNEQFF

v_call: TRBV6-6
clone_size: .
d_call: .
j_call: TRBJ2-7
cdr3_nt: TGTGCCAGCAGTTACGGAACAGGCGTTTCCTACGAGCAGTACTTC
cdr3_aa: CASSYGTGVSYEQYF

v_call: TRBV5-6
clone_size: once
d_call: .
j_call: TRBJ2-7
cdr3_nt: TGTGCTACAAAAGACCGAGGTAGCTACGAGCAGTACTTC
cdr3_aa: CATKDRGSYEQYF

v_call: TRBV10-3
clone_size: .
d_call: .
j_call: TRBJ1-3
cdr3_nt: TGTGCCATCACCTCAGGGTTCTTACCTGGAAACACCATATATTTT
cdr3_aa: CAITSGFLPGNTIYF

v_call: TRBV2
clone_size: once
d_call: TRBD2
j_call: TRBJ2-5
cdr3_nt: TGTGCCAGCAGTGGTTTAGCGGGGGCCTTCCAAGAGACCCAGTACTTC
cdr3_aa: CASSGLAGAFQETQYF

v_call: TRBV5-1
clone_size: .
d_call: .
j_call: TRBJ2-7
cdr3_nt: TGCGCCAGCAGCCTCCGGGACACTCCCTACGAGCAGTACTTC
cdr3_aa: CASSLRDTPYEQYF

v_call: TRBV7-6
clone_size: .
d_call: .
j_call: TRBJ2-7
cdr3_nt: TGTGCCAGCAGCCCGAGGGGGATCTACGAGCAGTACTTC
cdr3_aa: CASSPRGIYEQYF

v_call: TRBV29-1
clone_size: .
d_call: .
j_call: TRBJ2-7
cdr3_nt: TGCAGCGTTGAAGGTCACCGGGGCGAGCAGTACTTC
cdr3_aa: CSVEGHRGEQYF

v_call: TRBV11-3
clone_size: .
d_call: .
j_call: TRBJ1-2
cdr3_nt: TGTGCCAGCAGCGCGTCCCAAGTGGGGGGAGCTGGTGGCTACACCTTC
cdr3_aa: CASSASQVGGAGGYTF

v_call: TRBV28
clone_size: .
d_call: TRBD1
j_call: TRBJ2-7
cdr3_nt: TGTGCCATCAACAACCCCCGGACAGGGAACTCCTACGAGCAGTACTTC
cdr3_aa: CAINNPRTGNSYEQYF

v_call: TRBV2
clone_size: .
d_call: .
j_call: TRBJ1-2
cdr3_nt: TGTGCCAGCAATTTGGGTCTTACCGGGTCGCATGGCTACACCTTC
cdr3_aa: CASNLGLTGSHGYTF

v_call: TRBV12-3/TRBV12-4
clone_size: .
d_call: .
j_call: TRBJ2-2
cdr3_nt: TGTGCCAGCAGCCTCGGCGGGTCCGGGGAGCTGTTTTTT
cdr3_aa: CASSLGGSGELFF

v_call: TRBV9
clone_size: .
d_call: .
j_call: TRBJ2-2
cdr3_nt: TGTGCCAGCAGCGCTGACCCCCGGGGAACCGGGGAGCTGTTTTTT
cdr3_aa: CASSADPRGTGELFF

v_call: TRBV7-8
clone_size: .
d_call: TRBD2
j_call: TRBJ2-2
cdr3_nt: TGTGCCAGCAGCTTACCGGGAGGGGTTCCCGGGGAGCTGTTTTTT
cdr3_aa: CASSLPGGVPGELFF

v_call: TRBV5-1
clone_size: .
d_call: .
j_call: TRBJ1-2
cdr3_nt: TGCGCCAGCAGCCTTCAGGGTGAATATGGCTACACCTTC
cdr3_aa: CASSLQGEYGYTF

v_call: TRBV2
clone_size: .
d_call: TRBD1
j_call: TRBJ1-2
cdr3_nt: TGTGCCAGCAGTCGTTTGGACAGGGGCGGAGGCTACACCTTC
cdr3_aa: CASSRLDRGGGYTF

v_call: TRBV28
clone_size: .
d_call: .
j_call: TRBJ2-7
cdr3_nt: TGTGCCAGCCGTGGGCTACCTGGGGAGCAGTACTTC
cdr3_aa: CASRGLPGEQYF

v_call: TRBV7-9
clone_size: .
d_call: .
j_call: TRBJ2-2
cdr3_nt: TGTGCCAGCAGCTTAGGAGGGGGGACAGCCTCCGGGGAGCTGTTTTTT
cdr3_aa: CASSLGGGTASGELFF

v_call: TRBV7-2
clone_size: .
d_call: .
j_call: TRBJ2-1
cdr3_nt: TGTGCCAGCAGCTTAGACGCGCGGCCCTACAATGAGCAGTTCTTC
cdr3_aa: CASSLDARPYNEQFF

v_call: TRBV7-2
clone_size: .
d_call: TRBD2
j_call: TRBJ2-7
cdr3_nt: TGTGCCAGCAGCTTGGAACTAGCGCTTGAGCAGTACTTC
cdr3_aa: CASSLELALEQYF

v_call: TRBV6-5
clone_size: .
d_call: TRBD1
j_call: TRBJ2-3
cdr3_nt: TGTGCCAGCTCTCTACAGGGGGACACAGATACGCAGTATTTT
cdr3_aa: CASSLQGDTDTQYF

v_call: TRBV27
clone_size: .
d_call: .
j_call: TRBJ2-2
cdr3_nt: TGTGCCAGCAGCGGGGGATTGACCGGGGAGCTGTTTTTT
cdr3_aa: CASSGGLTGELFF

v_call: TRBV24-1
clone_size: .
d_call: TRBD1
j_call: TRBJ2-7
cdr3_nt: TGTGCCACCAGTGAACGGACAGGGGGCGCTTACGAGCAGTACTTC
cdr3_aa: CATSERTGGAYEQYF

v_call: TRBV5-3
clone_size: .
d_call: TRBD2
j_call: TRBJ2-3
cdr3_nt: TGTGCCAGGCGACCCGGACTAGCGACGGATACGCAGTATTTT
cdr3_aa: CARRPGLATDTQYF

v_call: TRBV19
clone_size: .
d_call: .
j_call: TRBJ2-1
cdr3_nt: TGTGCCAGTAGTGCCCGGCAGACTAGGATGGCCTCCTACAATGAGCAGTTCTTC
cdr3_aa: CASSARQTRMASYNEQFF

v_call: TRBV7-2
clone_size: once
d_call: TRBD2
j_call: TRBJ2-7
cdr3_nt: TGTGCCAGCAGCTTACTCAGGACGGCGGGAGACTCGTACTTC
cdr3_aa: CASSLLRTAGDSYF

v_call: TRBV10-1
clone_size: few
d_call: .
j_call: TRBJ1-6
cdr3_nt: TGCGCCAGCAGTGAAGGAACAGGAGCTAACATCTATAATTCACCCCTCCACTTT
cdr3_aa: CASSEGTGANIYNSPLHF

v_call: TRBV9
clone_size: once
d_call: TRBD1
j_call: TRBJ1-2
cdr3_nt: TGTGCCAGCAGCCAAGGACAGGGGGCGAACTATGGCTACACCTTC
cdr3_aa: CASSQGQGANYGYTF

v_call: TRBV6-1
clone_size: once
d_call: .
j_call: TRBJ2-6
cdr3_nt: TGTGCCAGCAGTGAATATCACAGATTCTCTGGGGCCAACGTCCTGACTTTC
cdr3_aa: CASSEYHRFSGANVLTF